Following are 11 T cell receptor beta chains from one sample sequenced in a study of regulatory T cells in long-lasting Graves disease. CDR3-region Arm-PCR and iRepertoire HTBI primers produced the TCR beta libraries. TCRdb itself ran the multiplex PCR reads through MiXCR, one entry per CDR3 protein. The sample lists more than 400,000 distinct CDR3 sequences, roughly 16% occurring once. Documented time point: newly diagnosed GD, antithyroid drugs for less than 3 months. After RNA was extracted from PBMCs, the TCR library was made from it. The data also belong to a second study, concerning T cells in Graves' hyperthyroidism and ophthalmopathy.

This specimen was peripheral blood mononuclear cells (PBMCs), taken at new diagnosis, from a patient treated with antithyroid drugs. The receptors come from a man aged 35 to 55 with Graves disease.

This clonotype turned up a few times. This rearrangement joins TRBV28 to TRBJ2-7, with D possibly being TRBD1 (5 bases). The germline V gene has CDR1 MDHEN and CDR2 SYDVKM. The V and J ends lost 2 bases and 3 bases respectively, with 11 bases between them. This CDR3 has 14 amino acids. CDR3 amino acids: CASSLPGHGYEQYF. The DNA of the CDR3 is TGTGCCAGCAGTTTACCAGGGCATGGCTACGAGCAGTACTTC.

This clonotype occurred many times. The rearrangement joins TRBV4-1 to TRBJ2-7, with a possible D match to TRBD1 (6 bases). This CDR3 is built from 14 residues. Germline V gives CDR1 MGHRA, CDR2 YSYEKL. Between the trimmed V and J ends, which lost 1 base and 3 bases, there was a span of 10 bases. The CDR3 sequence: CASSQVSGVYEQYF. The DNA of the CDR3 is TGCGCCAGCAGCCAAGTGTCAGGGGTCTACGAGCAGTACTTC.

This chain links TRBV28 with TRBJ2-2; D call uncertain. This CDR3 contains 14 residues. V lost 6 bases and J lost 2, with 10 bases in between. Per germline, CDR1 MDHEN and CDR2 SYDVKM. For the CDR3, the DNA is TGTGCCAGCAGCCCCCCCCAAAACACCGGGGAGCTGTTTTTT. Translated: CASSPPQNTGELFF.

This clonotype was recorded many times. The chain couples TRBV20-1 to TRBJ2-1, with 14 bases lining up with TRBD2. The CDR3 is made up of 17 amino acids. The J segment lost 0 bases and the V segment lost 5 bases, leaving 6 bases of the junction unmatched. From germline, CDR1 is DFQATT and CDR2 SNEGSKA (reference sequence). This chain's CDR3 is CSAVGTSGSPSYNEQFF. For the CDR3, the DNA is TGCAGTGCTGTCGGGACTAGCGGGAGTCCCTCCTACAATGAGCAGTTCTTC.

The rearrangement links TRBV27 to TRBJ2-2; TRBD2 agrees at 13 bases. CDR1 and CDR2 (germline): MNHEY, SMNVEV (reference sequence). J was trimmed by 7 bases and V by 1 base; bases with no gene match: 6. The CDR3 sequence is 17 residues long. The CDR3 here is CASSLLLAGGPSGELFF. The CDR3 DNA follows: TGTGCCAGCAGTTTATTACTAGCGGGAGGGCCGAGCGGGGAGCTGTTTTTT.

The chain uses TRBV6-5 and TRBJ1-6; 8 nucleotides match TRBD1. The ends lost 0 bases at V and 4 bases at J; junction bases unmatched: 5. The germline gives CDR1 MNHEY, CDR2 SVGAGI. The CDR3 spans 17 residues. The CDR3 region is CASSYSGQVLYNSPLHF. In nucleotides, the CDR3 is TGTGCCAGCAGTTACTCGGGACAGGTTCTTTATAATTCACCCCTCCACTTT.

The chain joins TRBV19 to TRBJ2-1; D possibly corresponds to TRBD2 (6 bases). Trimming removed 3 bases from V and 0 bases from J, with 12 bases in between. In germline, CDR1 is LNHDA, CDR2 SQIVND (reference sequence). CDR3 length equals 16 residues. The CDR3 DNA reads TGTGCCAGTAGTATTGGGGGGATCCGCTCCTACAATGAGCAGTTCTTC. Protein sequence: CASSIGGIRSYNEQFF. The full variable domain, with the rest looked up from reference TRBV19 and TRBJ2-1, is DGGITQSPKYLFRKEGQNVTLSCEQNLNHDAMYWYRQDPGQGLRLIYYSQIVNDFQKGDIAEGYSVSREKKESFPLTVTSAQKNPTAFYLCASSIGGIRSYNEQFFGPGTRLTVL.

This clonotype was seen only a few times. The chain combines TRBV27 with TRBJ1-1; D is ambiguous. Germline lookup yields CDR1 MNHEY and CDR2 SMNVEV (reference sequence). The V gene lost 5 bases and the J gene lost 4 bases, with 14 bases spanning the gap. This CDR3 contains 14 residues. Written as DNA, the CDR3 is TGTGCCAGCAGTGACCGGTTGGCGGGCACTGAAGCTTTCTTT. Protein sequence: CASSDRLAGTEAFF.

This clonotype was recorded a few times. Relative to the germline gene, one junction end is altered; a read error may explain this. This rearrangement joins TRBV19 to TRBJ1-5, with D maybe TRBD1 (5 bases). This CDR3 comprises 15 residues. Germline V gene data show CDR1 as LNHDA and CDR2 as SQIVND (reference sequence). The CDR3 DNA sequence: TGTGCCAGTAGTCTAGAAAGACGGGGCCATCAGCCCCAGCATTTT. Translated, it gives CASSLERRGHQPQHF.

CDR3 DNA sequence: TGTGCCAGCAGCTTAGTTCCAGGGGCGGACTATGGCTACACCTTC. Its protein is CASSLVPGADYGYTF. The V gene is TRBV7-2, the J gene TRBJ1-2; TRBD1 might be the D (6 bases). Germline V gene sequence: CDR1 SGHTA, CDR2 FQGNSA. Trimming cost V 1 base and J 3 bases, with 12 bases left between them. This CDR3 is 15 amino acids long.

This clonotype came up many times. The CDR3: CASSLSGQGYTGELFF. The CDR3 nucleotides are TGTGCCAGCAGCTTGTCAGGACAGGGATACACCGGGGAGCTGTTTTTT. This chain joins TRBV5-5 and TRBJ2-2; TRBD1 matches 8 bases. There are 16 residues in the CDR3. The germline V gene has CDR1 SGHKS and CDR2 YYEKEE (reference sequence). J gave up 3 bases and V 1 base, and 5 bases lay outside the gene matches.